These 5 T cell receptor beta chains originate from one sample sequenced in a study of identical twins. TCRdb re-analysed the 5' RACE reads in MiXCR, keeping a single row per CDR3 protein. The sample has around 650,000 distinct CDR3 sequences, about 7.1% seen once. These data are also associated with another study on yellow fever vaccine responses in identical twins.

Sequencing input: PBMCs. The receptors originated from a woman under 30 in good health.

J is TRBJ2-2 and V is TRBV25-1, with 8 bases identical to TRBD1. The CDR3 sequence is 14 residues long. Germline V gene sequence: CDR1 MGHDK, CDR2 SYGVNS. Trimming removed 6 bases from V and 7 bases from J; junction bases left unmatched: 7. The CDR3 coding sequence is TGTGCCAGCAGACGGACAGGGAATGACGGGGAGCTGTTTTTT. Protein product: CASRRTGNDGELFF.

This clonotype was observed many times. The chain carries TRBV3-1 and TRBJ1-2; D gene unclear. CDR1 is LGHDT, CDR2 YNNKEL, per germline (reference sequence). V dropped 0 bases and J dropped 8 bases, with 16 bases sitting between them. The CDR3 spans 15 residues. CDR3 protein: CASSQDTKEAGGYTF. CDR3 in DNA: TGTGCCAGCAGCCAAGATACCAAGGAGGCGGGCGGCTACACCTTC.

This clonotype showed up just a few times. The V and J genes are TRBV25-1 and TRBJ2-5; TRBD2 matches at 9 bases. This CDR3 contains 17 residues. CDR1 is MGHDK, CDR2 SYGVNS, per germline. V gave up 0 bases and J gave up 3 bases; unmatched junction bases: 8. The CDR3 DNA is TGTGCCAGCAGTGAATATCGGCCAGCGGGGGGAAAAGAGACCCAGTACTTC. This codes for CASSEYRPAGGKETQYF. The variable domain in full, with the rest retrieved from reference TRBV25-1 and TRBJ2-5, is EADIYQTPRYLVIGTGKKITLECSQTMGHDKMYWYQQDPGMELHLIHYSYGVNSTEKGDLSSESTVSRIRTEHFPLTLESARPSHTSQYLCASSEYRPAGGKETQYFGPGTRLLVL.

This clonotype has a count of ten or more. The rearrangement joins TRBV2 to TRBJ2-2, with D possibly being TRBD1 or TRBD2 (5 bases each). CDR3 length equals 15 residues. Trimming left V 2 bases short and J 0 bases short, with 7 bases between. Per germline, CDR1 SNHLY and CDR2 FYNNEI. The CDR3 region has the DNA TGTGCCAGCAGTGAATGGGGGACGAACACCGGGGAGCTGTTTTTT. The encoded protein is CASSEWGTNTGELFF.

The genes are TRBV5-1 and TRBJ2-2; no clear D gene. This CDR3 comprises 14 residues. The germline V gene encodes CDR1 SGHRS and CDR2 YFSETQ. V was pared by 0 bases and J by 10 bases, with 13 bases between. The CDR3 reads CASSLGQYNEELFF. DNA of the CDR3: TGCGCCAGCAGCTTGGGGCAGTACAATGAGGAGCTGTTTTTT. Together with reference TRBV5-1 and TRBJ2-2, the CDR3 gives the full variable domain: KAGVTQTPRYLIKTRGQQVTLSCSPISGHRSVSWYQQTPGQGLQFLFEYFSETQRNKGNFPGRFSGRQFSNSRSEMNVSTLELGDSALYLCASSLGQYNEELFFGEGSRLTVL.